This entry features one T cell receptor (beta chain) sequence. The ends were cut back, 6 bases at V and 2 bases at J, with 8 bases in the middle. Per the germline V gene, CDR1 is MNHEY and CDR2 is SMNVEV (reference sequence). The CDR3 has 13 amino acids. This entry belongs to a study of blood T cell repertoires in COVID-19. Overall study context: Samples of COVID-19 (acute and convalescent) were obtained from the United States, Italy and Spain. Sample material is recorded as cDNA or gDNA derived from T cells, B-cell-depleted T cells, or PBMCs.

Authors' data handling: From reference gene primer amplification, estimates of nucleated cell counts were derived. TCRdb keeps only in-frame clones here, not all; method: immunoSEQ multiplex PCR. V and J calls and clone size are copied from that table; D and trimming were computed from the DNA. The sample comprises 200,000 or so clones, roughly 82% of which are singletons, and about 13% rests with the top ten. The specimen was peripheral blood. This TCR derives from a human donor in a cohort sampled during active COVID-19. V usage is TRBV27 and J usage is TRBJ1-5; no definite D call. CDR3 protein: CASSWQGNQPQHF. The CDR3 DNA sequence: TGTGCCAGCAGCTGGCAGGGCAATCAGCCCCAGCATTTT.